A selection of T cell receptor beta chains follows, all from one sample in a study of identical twins. TCRdb reanalysed the 5' RACE reads using MiXCR and keeps one entry per CDR3 protein. Altogether approximately 240,000 distinct CDR3 sequences are present, roughly an eighth being singletons, with the ten largest covering under 9.5%. The sample was memory (CD45RO+) T cells sorted from blood. Every receptor here comes from a woman between 18 and 30 years old in good health. The CDR3 runs from the conserved cysteine through the conserved F or W. A D gene is named only where the DNA matches it firmly. Rows give clone size only sometimes, using once, few, many, or a class for an expanded clone.

- | - | TRBJ2-1 | TRBV28 | 12 | CASTGAFNEQFF | TGTGCCAGCACAGGAGCGTTTAATGAGCAGTTCTTC
- | many | TRBJ1-4 | TRBV6-5 | 15 | CASSYRGATNEKLFF | TGTGCCAGCAGTTACAGGGGGGCCACTAATGAAAAACTGTTTTTT
TRBD2 | many | TRBJ2-1 | TRBV27 | 15 | CASSLSSGRAGEQFF | TGTGCCAGCAGTTTATCTAGCGGGAGGGCAGGGGAGCAGTTCTTC
TRBD1 | few | TRBJ1-2 | TRBV12-3/TRBV12-4 | 13 | CASRWTGGDGYTF | TGTGCCAGCAGATGGACAGGGGGCGATGGCTACACCTTC
- | few | TRBJ2-2 | TRBV5-4 | 14 | CASSAIEPTGELFF | TGTGCCAGCAGCGCGATAGAGCCCACCGGGGAGCTGTTTTTT
TRBD2 | few | TRBJ2-1 | TRBV24-1 | 14 | CATSVGTSSNEQFF | TGTGCCACCAGTGTTGGGACTAGTAGCAATGAGCAGTTCTTC
- | - | TRBJ1-2 | TRBV6-5 | 12 | CASSYGGNGYTF | TGTGCCAGCAGTTACGGGGGAAATGGCTACACCTTC
TRBD1 | - | TRBJ2-1 | TRBV14 | 15 | CASSSLLTGYNEQFF | TGTGCCAGCAGCTCCCTTCTGACAGGGTACAATGAGCAGTTCTTC
TRBD1 | few | TRBJ1-2 | TRBV6-1 | 14 | CASSKGQARHGYTF | TGTGCCAGCAGCAAAGGACAGGCCCGCCATGGCTACACCTTC
- | once | TRBJ2-1 | TRBV7-2 | 13 | CASSLDLYNEQFF | TGTGCCAGCAGCTTAGATTTGTACAATGAGCAGTTCTTC
- | many | TRBJ2-1 | TRBV20-1 | 11 | CSVGLYNEQFF | TGCAGTGTTGGCCTCTACAATGAGCAGTTCTTC
- | many | TRBJ2-7 | TRBV4-2 | 15 | CASSQDLEFSGEQYF | TGTGCCAGCAGCCAAGATTTAGAGTTTTCGGGCGAGCAGTACTTC
TRBD2 | - | TRBJ2-7 | TRBV11-2 | 14 | CASSGTSGSFEQYF | TGTGCCAGCAGCGGGACTAGCGGGAGTTTTGAGCAGTACTTC
- | - | TRBJ2-7 | TRBV7-9 | 14 | CASSFSGGPYEQYF | TGTGCCAGCAGCTTCTCCGGGGGGCCCTACGAGCAGTACTTC
TRBD1 | - | TRBJ1-5 | TRBV6-1 | 14 | CASRRTGFGQPQHF | TGTGCCAGCAGAAGGACAGGGTTCGGTCAGCCCCAGCATTTT
- | few | TRBJ1-2 | TRBV3-1 | 14 | CASSQNDRFGGYTF | TGTGCCAGCAGCCAGAATGACAGGTTCGGCGGCTACACCTTC
- | few | TRBJ2-6 | TRBV6-4 | 15 | CASSDRVSGANVLTF | TGTGCCAGCAGTGACAGGGTCTCTGGGGCCAACGTCCTGACTTTC
TRBD1 | - | TRBJ1-6 | TRBV12-3/TRBV12-4 | 13 | CASSWDRNSPLHF | TGTGCCAGCAGTTGGGACAGGAATTCACCCCTCCACTTT
- | many | TRBJ1-2 | TRBV6-6 | 13 | CASSYAQGGGYTF | TGTGCCAGCAGTTACGCACAGGGAGGAGGCTACACCTTC
- | - | TRBJ2-3 | TRBV5-5 | 14 | CASSPELLTDTQYF | TGTGCCAGCAGCCCAGAGCTCCTCACAGATACGCAGTATTTT
- | many | TRBJ2-1 | TRBV20-1 | 12 | CSAGGPPVGQFF | TGCAGTGCTGGGGGACCGCCCGTCGGGCAGTTCTTC
TRBD2 | - | TRBJ2-5 | TRBV20-1 | 14 | CSALAGGPKETQYF | TGCAGTGCCCTAGCGGGAGGGCCGAAAGAGACCCAGTACTTC
- | many | TRBJ1-1 | TRBV6-1 | 13 | CASSDRVGIPAFF | TGTGCCAGCAGTGACAGGGTAGGGATTCCAGCTTTCTTT
- | - | TRBJ1-2 | TRBV20-1 | 16 | CSARKTGTGKNYGYTF | TGCAGTGCTAGGAAGACCGGGACCGGGAAAAACTATGGCTACACCTTC
- | many | TRBJ1-3 | TRBV6-1 | 14 | CASSGRVAGNTIYF | TGTGCCAGCAGTGGCAGGGTAGCCGGAAACACCATATATTTT
- | - | TRBJ1-1 | TRBV20-1 | 13 | CSADGGAGTEAFF | TGCAGTGCCGACGGGGGGGCTGGAACTGAAGCTTTCTTT
- | few | TRBJ2-3 | TRBV7-6 | 17 | CASSLESTGVHTDTQYF | TGTGCCAGCAGCTTAGAGTCCACCGGGGTGCACACAGATACGCAGTATTTT
TRBD1 | many | TRBJ1-2 | TRBV12-3/TRBV12-4 | 14 | CASSLRGLGYGYTF | TGTGCCAGCAGTTTGAGGGGGCTCGGCTATGGCTACACCTTC
- | once | TRBJ2-1 | TRBV28 | 16 | CASSPLRGRSGNEQFF | TGTGCCAGCAGTCCCCTCCGGGGAAGGAGCGGAAATGAGCAGTTCTTC
- | - | TRBJ2-2 | TRBV6-1 | 15 | CASSEDRVFTGELFF | TGTGCCAGCAGTGAAGACAGAGTTTTCACCGGGGAGCTGTTTTTT
TRBD1 | few | TRBJ2-1 | TRBV29-1 | 14 | CSSLGQVSYNEQFF | TGCAGCTCCTTGGGACAGGTCTCCTACAATGAGCAGTTCTTC
TRBD2 | - | TRBJ2-7 | TRBV9 | 15 | CASTPGGTTSYEQYF | TGTGCCAGCACCCCGGGGGGGACAACCTCCTACGAGCAGTACTTC
- | few | TRBJ1-1 | TRBV4-1 | 13 | CASSQERFLEAFF | TGCGCCAGCAGCCAAGAGAGGTTCTTGGAAGCTTTCTTT
TRBD1 | few | TRBJ2-5 | TRBV12-3/TRBV12-4 | 13 | CASGTGGAETQYF | TGTGCCAGCGGGACAGGGGGCGCGGAGACCCAGTACTTC
- | - | TRBJ2-2 | TRBV12-3/TRBV12-4 | 14 | CASSFFLNTGELFF | TGTGCCAGCAGTTTTTTCCTGAACACCGGGGAGCTGTTTTTT
- | - | TRBJ1-2 | TRBV5-5 | 13 | CASSFPESYGYTF | TGTGCCAGCAGCTTCCCAGAAAGCTATGGCTACACCTTC
- | - | TRBJ1-2 | TRBV20-1 | 14 | CSARALRVGYGYTF | TGCAGTGCTAGGGCCCTCAGGGTGGGCTATGGCTACACCTTC
- | many | TRBJ2-7 | TRBV20-1 | 15 | CSASPNYGTSYEQYF | TGCAGTGCTAGTCCAAACTACGGTACATCCTACGAGCAGTACTTC
- | many | TRBJ2-5 | TRBV5-1 | 17 | CASSLAGTAGYQETQYF | TGCGCCAGCAGCTTGGCCGGGACAGCGGGGTACCAAGAGACCCAGTACTTC
TRBD2 | few | TRBJ2-3 | TRBV2 | 15 | CASSGGGMVADTQYF | TGTGCCAGCAGTGGGGGGGGTATGGTAGCAGATACGCAGTATTTT
- | - | TRBJ1-1 | TRBV7-9 | 17 | CASSLPVGRGVNTEAFF | TGTGCCAGCAGCTTACCAGTTGGCAGGGGAGTGAACACTGAAGCTTTCTTT
- | few | TRBJ1-1 | TRBV18 | 12 | CASSPARAEAFF | TGTGCCAGCTCACCGGCTCGGGCTGAAGCTTTCTTT
TRBD2 | few | TRBJ2-1 | TRBV5-1 | 17 | CASSLGLAVSAYNEQFF | TGCGCCAGCAGCTTGGGACTAGCGGTCTCGGCCTACAATGAGCAGTTCTTC
TRBD1 | few | TRBJ2-5 | TRBV4-3 | 13 | CASSNRQGETQYF | TGCGCCAGCAGCAACCGACAGGGAGAGACCCAGTACTTC
- | few | TRBJ1-1 | TRBV9 | 17 | CASSVGFGQPRDTEAFF | TGTGCCAGCAGCGTAGGGTTCGGACAGCCGAGGGACACTGAAGCTTTCTTT
- | - | TRBJ2-7 | TRBV20-1 | 12 | CSAKTASYEQYF | TGCAGTGCCAAGACAGCTTCCTACGAGCAGTACTTC
TRBD1 | many | TRBJ2-7 | TRBV29-1 | 14 | CSVEGGQGASEQYF | TGCAGCGTGGAGGGGGGACAGGGGGCCTCCGAGCAGTACTTC
- | - | TRBJ1-1 | TRBV29-1 | 16 | CSVVPIGGRGYTEAFF | TGCAGCGTTGTACCGATAGGGGGGAGGGGATACACTGAAGCTTTCTTT
TRBD1 | - | TRBJ1-1 | TRBV12-3/TRBV12-4 | 14 | CASSPRQGGSEAFF | TGTGCCAGCAGCCCTAGACAGGGAGGATCTGAAGCTTTCTTT
- | - | TRBJ2-1 | TRBV7-9 | 17 | CASSLHRDARDWNEQFF | TGTGCCAGCAGCTTGCACAGGGACGCCCGAGATTGGAATGAGCAGTTCTTC
TRBD2 | many | TRBJ2-1 | TRBV5-5 | 16 | CASSLVPTSGRSEQFF | TGTGCCAGCAGCTTGGTCCCGACTAGCGGGAGGAGTGAGCAGTTCTTC
- | - | TRBJ2-2 | TRBV2 | 15 | CASSETGRNTGELLF | TGTGCCAGCAGTGAGACAGGACGGAACACCGGGGAGCTGCTTTTT
- | - | TRBJ2-3 | TRBV18 | 15 | CASSPRRGDTDTQYF | TGTGCCAGCTCACCGCGGAGGGGGGACACAGATACGCAGTATTTT
TRBD1 | - | TRBJ2-3 | TRBV10-2 | 16 | CASSESRDRGPDTQYF | TGCGCCAGCAGTGAGTCAAGGGACAGGGGGCCAGATACGCAGTATTTT
- | - | TRBJ2-3 | TRBV10-3 | 15 | CAIRRQASSTDTQYF | TGTGCCATCAGACGACAGGCCTCTAGCACAGATACGCAGTATTTT